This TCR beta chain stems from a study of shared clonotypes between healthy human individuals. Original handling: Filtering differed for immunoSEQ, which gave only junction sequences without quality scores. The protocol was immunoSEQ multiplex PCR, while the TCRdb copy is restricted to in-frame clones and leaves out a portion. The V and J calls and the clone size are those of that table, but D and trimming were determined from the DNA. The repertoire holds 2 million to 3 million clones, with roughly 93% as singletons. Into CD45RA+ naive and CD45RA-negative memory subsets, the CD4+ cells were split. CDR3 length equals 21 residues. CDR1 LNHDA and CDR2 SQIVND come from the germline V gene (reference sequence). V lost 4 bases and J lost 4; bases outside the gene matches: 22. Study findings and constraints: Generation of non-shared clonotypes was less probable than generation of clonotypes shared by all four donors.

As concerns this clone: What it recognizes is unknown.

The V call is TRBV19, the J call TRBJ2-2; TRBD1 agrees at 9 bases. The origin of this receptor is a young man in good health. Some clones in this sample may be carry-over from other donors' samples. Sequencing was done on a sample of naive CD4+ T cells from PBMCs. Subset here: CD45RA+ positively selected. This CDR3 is CASSKLLGQGQSLGFTGELFF. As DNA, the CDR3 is TGTGCCAGTAGTAAACTCCTCGGACAGGGGCAGAGTTTGGGATTCACCGGGGAGCTGTTTTTT. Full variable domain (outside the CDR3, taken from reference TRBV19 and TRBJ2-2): DGGITQSPKYLFRKEGQNVTLSCEQNLNHDAMYWYRQDPGQGLRLIYYSQIVNDFQKGDIAEGYSVSREKKESFPLTVTSAQKNPTAFYLCASSKLLGQGQSLGFTGELFFGEGSRLTVL.